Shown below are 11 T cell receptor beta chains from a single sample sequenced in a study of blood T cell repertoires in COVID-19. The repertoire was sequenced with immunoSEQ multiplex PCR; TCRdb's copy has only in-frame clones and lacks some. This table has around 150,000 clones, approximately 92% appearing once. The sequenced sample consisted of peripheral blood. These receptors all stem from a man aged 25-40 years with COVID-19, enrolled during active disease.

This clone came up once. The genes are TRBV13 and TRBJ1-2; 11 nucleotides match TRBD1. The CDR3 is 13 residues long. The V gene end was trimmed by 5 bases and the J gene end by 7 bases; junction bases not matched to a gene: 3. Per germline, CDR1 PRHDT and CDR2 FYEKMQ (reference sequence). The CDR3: CASSAGTGGGYTF. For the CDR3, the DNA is TGTGCCAGCAGCGCCGGGACAGGGGGTGGCTACACCTTC.

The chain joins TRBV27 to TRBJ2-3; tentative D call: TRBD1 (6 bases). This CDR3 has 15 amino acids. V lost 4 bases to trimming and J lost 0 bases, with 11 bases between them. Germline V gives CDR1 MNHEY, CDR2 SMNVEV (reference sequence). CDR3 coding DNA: TGTGCCAGCAGTTCCTCCAGGGGTAGCACAGATACGCAGTATTTT. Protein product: CASSSSRGSTDTQYF.

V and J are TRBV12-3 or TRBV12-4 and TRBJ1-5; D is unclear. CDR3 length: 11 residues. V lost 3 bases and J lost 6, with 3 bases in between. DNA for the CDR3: TGTGCCAGCAGTTTCGGTCAGCCCCAGCATTTT. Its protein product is CASSFGQPQHF.

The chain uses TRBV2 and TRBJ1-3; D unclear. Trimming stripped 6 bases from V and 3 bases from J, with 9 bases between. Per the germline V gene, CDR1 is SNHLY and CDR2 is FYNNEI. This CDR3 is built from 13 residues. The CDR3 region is CASRLELGNTIYF. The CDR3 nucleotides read TGTGCCAGCAGGCTAGAGCTTGGAAACACCATATATTTT.

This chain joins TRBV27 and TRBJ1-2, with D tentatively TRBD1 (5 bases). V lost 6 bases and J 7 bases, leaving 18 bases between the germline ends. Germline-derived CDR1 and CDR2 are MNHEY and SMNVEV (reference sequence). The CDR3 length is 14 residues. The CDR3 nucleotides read TGTGCCAGCAGCCCTAGGAGGGGCGGGGGTGGCTACACCTTC. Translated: CASSPRRGGGGYTF.

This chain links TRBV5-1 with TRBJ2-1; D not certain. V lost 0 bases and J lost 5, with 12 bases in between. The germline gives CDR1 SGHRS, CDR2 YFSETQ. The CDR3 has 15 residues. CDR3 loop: CASSLVGLANNEQFF. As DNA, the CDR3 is TGCGCCAGCAGCTTGGTGGGCCTCGCCAACAATGAGCAGTTCTTC.

CDR3 DNA sequence: TGTGCCAGCAGTTTAAGTGGGACAGGGGCTTCGGGGCCGCAGTATTTT. Its protein is CASSLSGTGASGPQYF. This chain uses TRBV28 with TRBJ2-3; 10 positions agree with TRBD1. Germline assignment: CDR1 MDHEN and CDR2 SYDVKM. J lost 10 bases, V lost 2 bases, and 12 bases had no gene match. The length of the CDR3 is 16 residues.

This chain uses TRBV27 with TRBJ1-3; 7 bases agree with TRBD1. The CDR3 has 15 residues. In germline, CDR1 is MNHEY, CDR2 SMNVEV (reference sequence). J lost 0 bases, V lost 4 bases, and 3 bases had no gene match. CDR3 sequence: CASSSAGGSGNTIYF. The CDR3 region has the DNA TGTGCCAGCAGTTCCGCAGGGGGCTCTGGAAACACCATATATTTT.

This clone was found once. CDR3 in DNA: TGCGCCAGCAGCGTGGAACCAGGGGGCGGAAAACTGTTTTTT. Protein sequence: CASSVEPGGGKLFF. The V call is TRBV5-1, the J call TRBJ1-4; 8 positions match TRBD1. CDR1 and CDR2 from the germline V gene are SGHRS and YFSETQ. Losses at the gene ends were 4 bases for V and 10 bases for J; bases not matched to a gene: 9. The CDR3 is 14 residues long. The whole variable domain, filled in from reference TRBV5-1 and TRBJ1-4, reads KAGVTQTPRYLIKTRGQQVTLSCSPISGHRSVSWYQQTPGQGLQFLFEYFSETQRNKGNFPGRFSGRQFSNSRSEMNVSTLELGDSALYLCASSVEPGGGKLFFGSGTQLSVL.

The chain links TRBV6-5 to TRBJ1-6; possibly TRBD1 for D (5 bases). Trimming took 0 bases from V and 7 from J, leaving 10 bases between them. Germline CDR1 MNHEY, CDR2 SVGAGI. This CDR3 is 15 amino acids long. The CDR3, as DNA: TGTGCCAGCAGTTACTCGCGTAGGGGCAATTCACCCCTCCACTTT. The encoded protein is CASSYSRRGNSPLHF.

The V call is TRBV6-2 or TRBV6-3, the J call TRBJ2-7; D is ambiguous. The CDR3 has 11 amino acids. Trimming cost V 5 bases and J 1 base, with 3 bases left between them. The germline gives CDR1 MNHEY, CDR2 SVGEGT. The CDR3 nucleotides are TGTGCCAGCAGTGCGTCCTACGAGCAGTACTTC. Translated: CASSASYEQYF.